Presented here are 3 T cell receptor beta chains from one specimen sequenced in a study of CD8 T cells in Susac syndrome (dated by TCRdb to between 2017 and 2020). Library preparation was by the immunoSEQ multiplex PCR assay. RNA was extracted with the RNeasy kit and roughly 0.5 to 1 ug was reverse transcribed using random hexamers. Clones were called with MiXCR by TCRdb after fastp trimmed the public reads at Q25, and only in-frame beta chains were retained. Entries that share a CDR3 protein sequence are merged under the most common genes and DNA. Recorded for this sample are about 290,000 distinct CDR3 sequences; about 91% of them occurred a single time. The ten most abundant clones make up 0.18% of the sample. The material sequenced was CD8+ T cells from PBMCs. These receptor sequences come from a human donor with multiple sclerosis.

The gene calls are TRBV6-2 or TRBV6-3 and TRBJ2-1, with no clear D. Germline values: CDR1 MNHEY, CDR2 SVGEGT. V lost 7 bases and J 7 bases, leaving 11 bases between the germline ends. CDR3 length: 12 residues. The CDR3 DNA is TGTGCCAGCATGAACTTGAGGAATGAGCAGTTCTTC. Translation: CASMNLRNEQFF.

The CDR3: CSARGGLSTEAFF. The CDR3 DNA reads TGCAGTGCTAGGGGTGGATTATCGACTGAAGCTTTCTTT. The rearrangement links TRBV20-1 to TRBJ1-1; D call uncertain. This CDR3 spans 13 amino acids. The germline V and J ends were trimmed by 3 bases and 5 bases, with 13 bases remaining between them. Germline lookup yields CDR1 DFQATT and CDR2 SNEGSKA (reference sequence).

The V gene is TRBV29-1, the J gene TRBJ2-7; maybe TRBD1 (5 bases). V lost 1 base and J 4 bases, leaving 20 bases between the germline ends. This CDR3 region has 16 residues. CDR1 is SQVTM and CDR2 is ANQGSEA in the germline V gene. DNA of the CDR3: TGCAGCGTTGAAGGCACAGGATCCCTACACAGTTACGAGCAGTACTTC. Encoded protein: CSVEGTGSLHSYEQYF.